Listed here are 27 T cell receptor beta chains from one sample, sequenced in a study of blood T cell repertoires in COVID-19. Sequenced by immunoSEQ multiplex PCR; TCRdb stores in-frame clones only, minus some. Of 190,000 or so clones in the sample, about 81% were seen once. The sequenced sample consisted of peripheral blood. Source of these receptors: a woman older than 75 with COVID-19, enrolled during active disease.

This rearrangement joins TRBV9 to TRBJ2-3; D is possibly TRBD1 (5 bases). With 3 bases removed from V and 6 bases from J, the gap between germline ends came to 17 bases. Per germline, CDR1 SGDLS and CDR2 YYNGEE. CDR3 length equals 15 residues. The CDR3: CASSDRSFGADTQYF. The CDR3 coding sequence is TGTGCCAGCAGCGACCGATCTTTTGGGGCCGATACGCAGTATTTT.

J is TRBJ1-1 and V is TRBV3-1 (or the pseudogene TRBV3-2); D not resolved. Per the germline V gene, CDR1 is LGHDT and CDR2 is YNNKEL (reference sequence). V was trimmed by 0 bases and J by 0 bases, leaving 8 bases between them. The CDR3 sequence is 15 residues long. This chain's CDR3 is CASSQERRMNTEAFF. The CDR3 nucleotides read TGTGCCAGCAGCCAAGAACGGAGAATGAACACTGAAGCTTTCTTT.

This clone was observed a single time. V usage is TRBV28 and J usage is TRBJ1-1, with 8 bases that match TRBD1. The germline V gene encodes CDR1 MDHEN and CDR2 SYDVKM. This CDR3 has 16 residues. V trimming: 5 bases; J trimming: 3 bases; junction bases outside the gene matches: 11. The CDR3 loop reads CASSSHGQGRYTEAFF. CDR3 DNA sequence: TGTGCCAGCAGTAGCCACGGACAGGGCCGATACACTGAAGCTTTCTTT.

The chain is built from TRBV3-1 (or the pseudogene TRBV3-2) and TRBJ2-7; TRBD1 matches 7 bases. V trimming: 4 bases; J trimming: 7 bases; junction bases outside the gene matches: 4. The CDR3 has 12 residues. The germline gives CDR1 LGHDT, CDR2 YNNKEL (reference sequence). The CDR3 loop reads CASSRQGREQYF. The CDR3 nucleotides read TGTGCCAGCAGCCGACAGGGTCGGGAGCAGTACTTC.

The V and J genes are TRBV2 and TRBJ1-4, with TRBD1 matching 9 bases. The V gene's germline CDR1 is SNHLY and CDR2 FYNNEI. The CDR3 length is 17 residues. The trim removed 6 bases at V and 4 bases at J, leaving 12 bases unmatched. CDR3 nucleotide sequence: TGTGCCAGCAGCGCCTCACAGGGGGCGCTAGATAATGAAAAACTGTTTTTT. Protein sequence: CASSASQGALDNEKLFF.

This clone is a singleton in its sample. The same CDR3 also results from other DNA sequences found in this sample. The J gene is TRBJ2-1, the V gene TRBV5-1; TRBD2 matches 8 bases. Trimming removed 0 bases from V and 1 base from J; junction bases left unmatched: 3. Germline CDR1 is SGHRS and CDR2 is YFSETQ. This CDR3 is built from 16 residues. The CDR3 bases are TGCGCCAGCAGCTTGGGGCCTAGCGGGTCCTACAATGAGCAGTTCTTC. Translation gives CASSLGPSGSYNEQFF.

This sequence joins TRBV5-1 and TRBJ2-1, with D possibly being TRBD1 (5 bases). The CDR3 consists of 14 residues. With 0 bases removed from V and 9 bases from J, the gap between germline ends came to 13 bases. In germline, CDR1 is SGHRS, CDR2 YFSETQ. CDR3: CASSLASRVGEQFF. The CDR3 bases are TGCGCCAGCAGCTTGGCCTCCAGGGTCGGTGAGCAGTTCTTC.

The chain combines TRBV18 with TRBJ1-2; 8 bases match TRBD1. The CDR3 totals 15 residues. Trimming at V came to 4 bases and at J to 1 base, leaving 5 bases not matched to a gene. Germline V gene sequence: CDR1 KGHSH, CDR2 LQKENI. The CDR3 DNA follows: TGTGCCAGCTCACTGAATACAGGGGGTAACTATGGCTACACCTTC. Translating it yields CASSLNTGGNYGYTF.

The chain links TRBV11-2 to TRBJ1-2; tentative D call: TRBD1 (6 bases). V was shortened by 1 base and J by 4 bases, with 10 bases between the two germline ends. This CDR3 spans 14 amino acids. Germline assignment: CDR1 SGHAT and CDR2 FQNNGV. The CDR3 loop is CASSLGTGLYGYTF. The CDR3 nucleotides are TGTGCCAGCAGCTTAGGTACAGGGCTCTATGGCTACACCTTC.

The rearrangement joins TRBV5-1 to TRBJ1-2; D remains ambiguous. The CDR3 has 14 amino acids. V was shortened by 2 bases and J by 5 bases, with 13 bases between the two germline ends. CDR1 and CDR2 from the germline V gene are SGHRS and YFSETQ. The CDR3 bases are TGCGCCAGCAGCTTAGTCGGGGATGGGTATGGCTACACCTTC. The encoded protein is CASSLVGDGYGYTF.

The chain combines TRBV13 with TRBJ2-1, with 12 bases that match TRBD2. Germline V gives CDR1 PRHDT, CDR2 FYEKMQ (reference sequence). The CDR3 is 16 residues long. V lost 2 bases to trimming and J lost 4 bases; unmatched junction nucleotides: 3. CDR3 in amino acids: CASSLSGTSGYNEQFF. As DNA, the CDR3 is TGTGCCAGCAGCTTATCCGGGACTAGCGGGTACAATGAGCAGTTCTTC.

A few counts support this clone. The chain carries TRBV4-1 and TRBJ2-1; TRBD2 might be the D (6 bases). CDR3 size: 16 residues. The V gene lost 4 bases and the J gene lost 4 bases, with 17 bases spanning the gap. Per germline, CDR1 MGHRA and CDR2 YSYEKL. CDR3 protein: CASSRGSGAIYNEQFF. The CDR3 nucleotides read TGCGCCAGCAGCCGTGGTAGCGGTGCTATTTACAATGAGCAGTTCTTC.

The CDR3 bases are TGTGCCAGCAGCGACAACAACTACGAGCAGTACTTC. Its protein is CASSDNNYEQYF. The chain links TRBV6-2 or TRBV6-3 to TRBJ2-7; D remains ambiguous. The CDR3 sequence is 12 residues long. Deletions cut 6 bases from V and 3 bases from J, with 9 bases between. Germline V lookup: CDR1 MNHEY, CDR2 SVGEGT.

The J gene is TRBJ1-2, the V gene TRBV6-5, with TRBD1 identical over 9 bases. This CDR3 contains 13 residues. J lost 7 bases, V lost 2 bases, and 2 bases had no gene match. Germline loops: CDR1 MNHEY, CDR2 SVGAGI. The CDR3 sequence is CASSYTQGAGYTF. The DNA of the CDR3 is TGTGCCAGCAGTTACACACAGGGGGCTGGCTACACCTTC.

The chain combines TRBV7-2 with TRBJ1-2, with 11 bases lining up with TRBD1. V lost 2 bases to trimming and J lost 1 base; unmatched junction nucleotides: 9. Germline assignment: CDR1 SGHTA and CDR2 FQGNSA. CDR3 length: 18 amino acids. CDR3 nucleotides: TGTGCCAGCAGCTTAAACGCCGGGACAGGGGGTGATAACTATGGCTACACCTTC. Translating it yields CASSLNAGTGGDNYGYTF.

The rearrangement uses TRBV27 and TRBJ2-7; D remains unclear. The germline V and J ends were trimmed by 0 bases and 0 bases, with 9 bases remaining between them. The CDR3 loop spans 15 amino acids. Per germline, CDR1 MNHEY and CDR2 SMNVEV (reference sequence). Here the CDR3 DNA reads TGTGCCAGCAGTTTATCCTGGCTTCTCTCCTACGAGCAGTACTTC. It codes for CASSLSWLLSYEQYF.

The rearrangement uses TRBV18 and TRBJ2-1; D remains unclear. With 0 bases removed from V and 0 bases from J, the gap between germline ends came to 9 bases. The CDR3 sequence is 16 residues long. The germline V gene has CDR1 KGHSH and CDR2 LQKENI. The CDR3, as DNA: TGTGCCAGCTCACCACCGCCGACAAGCTCCTACAATGAGCAGTTCTTC. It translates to CASSPPPTSSYNEQFF.

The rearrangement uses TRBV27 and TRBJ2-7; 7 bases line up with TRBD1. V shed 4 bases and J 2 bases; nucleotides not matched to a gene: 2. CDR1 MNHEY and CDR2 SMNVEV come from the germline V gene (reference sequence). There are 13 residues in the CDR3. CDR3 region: CASSWQGAYEQYF. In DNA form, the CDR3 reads TGTGCCAGCAGTTGGCAGGGGGCCTACGAGCAGTACTTC.

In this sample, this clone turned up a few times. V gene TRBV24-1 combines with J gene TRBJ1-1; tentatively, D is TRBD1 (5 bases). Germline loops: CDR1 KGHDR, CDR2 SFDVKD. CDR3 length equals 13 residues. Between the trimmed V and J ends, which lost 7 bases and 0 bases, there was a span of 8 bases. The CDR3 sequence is CATSDSLNTEAFF. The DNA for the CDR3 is TGTGCCACCAGCGACAGTCTGAACACTGAAGCTTTCTTT.

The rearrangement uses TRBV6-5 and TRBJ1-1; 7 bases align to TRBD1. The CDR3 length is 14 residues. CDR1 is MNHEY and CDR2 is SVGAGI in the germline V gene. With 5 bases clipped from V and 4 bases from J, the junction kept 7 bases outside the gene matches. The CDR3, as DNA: TGTGCCAGCAGTCCGGGACAGTTGGGCACTGAAGCTTTCTTT. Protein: CASSPGQLGTEAFF.

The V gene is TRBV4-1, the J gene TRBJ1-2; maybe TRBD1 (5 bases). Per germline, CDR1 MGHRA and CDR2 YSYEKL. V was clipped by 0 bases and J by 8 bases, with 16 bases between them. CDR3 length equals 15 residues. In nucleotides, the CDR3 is TGCGCCAGCAGCCAAGAGGGCAGGGAAGGAGAAGGCTACACCTTC. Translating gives CASSQEGREGEGYTF.

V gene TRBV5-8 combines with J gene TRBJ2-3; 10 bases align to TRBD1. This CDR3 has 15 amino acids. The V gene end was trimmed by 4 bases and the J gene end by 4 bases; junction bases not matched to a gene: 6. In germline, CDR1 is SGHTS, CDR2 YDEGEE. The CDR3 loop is CASSTWTGGADTQYF. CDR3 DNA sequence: TGTGCCAGCAGCACTTGGACAGGGGGTGCAGATACGCAGTATTTT.

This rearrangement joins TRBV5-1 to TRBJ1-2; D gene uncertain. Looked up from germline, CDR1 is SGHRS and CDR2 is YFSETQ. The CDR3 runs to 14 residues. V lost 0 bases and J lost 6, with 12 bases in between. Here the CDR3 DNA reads TGCGCCAGCAGCTTGGTCGGGGAAGTCGATGGCTACACCTTC. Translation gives CASSLVGEVDGYTF.

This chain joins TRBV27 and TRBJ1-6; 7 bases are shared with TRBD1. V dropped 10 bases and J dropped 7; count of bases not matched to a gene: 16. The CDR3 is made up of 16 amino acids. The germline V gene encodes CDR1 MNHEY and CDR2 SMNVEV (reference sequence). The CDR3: CATRPGTAQWNSPLHF. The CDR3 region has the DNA TGTGCCACCCGACCCGGGACAGCTCAGTGGAATTCACCCCTCCACTTT.

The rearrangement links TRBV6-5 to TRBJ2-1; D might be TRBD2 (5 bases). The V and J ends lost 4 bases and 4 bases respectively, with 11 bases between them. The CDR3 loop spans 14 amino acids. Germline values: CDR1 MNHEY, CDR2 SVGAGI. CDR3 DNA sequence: TGTGCCAGCAGTTCTGGCGGGTGGTACAATGAGCAGTTCTTC. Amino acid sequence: CASSSGGWYNEQFF.

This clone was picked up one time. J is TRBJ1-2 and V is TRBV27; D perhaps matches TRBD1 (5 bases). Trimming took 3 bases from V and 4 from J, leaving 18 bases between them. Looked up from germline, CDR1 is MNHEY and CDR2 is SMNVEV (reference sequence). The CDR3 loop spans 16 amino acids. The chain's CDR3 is CASSFSGGRSSYGYTF. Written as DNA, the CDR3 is TGTGCCAGCAGTTTTAGCGGGGGTAGGTCATCCTATGGCTACACCTTC.

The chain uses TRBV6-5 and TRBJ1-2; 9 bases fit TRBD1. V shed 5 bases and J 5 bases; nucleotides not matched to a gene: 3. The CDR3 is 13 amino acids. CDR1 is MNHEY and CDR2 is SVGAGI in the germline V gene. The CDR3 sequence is CASSPDRGYGYTF. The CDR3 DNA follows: TGTGCCAGCAGTCCTGACAGGGGGTATGGCTACACCTTC.